Given below is one T cell receptor beta chain in context. This CDR3 is built from 20 residues. CDR1 is MDHEN and CDR2 is SYDVKM in the germline V gene. The V gene end was trimmed by 0 bases and the J gene end by 4 bases; junction bases not matched to a gene: 15. In the original workflow: Cell counts per sample came from amplifying reference gene primers. Repertoires were generated with immunoSEQ multiplex PCR, while TCRdb's copy carries only in-frame clones and drops some. V and J calls and clone size are those listed in that table; D and trimming were worked out from the DNA. The sample lists roughly 64,000 clones, over 75% occurring once. The data stem from a study of blood T cell repertoires in COVID-19. Study at large: Researchers got acute and convalescent COVID-19 samples from the United States, Italy and Spain. Nucleic acid was either cDNA or gDNA, and it came from T cells, B-cell-depleted T cells, or PBMCs.

The specimen was peripheral blood. The receptor was isolated from a woman of 80 years or more with active COVID-19. The chain uses TRBV28 and TRBJ2-3, with 11 positions matching TRBD2. CDR3 coding DNA: TGTGCCAGCAGTTTATGGTCGTGGACTAGCGGGTCACGAAAGGCAGATACGCAGTATTTT. This codes for CASSLWSWTSGSRKADTQYF.